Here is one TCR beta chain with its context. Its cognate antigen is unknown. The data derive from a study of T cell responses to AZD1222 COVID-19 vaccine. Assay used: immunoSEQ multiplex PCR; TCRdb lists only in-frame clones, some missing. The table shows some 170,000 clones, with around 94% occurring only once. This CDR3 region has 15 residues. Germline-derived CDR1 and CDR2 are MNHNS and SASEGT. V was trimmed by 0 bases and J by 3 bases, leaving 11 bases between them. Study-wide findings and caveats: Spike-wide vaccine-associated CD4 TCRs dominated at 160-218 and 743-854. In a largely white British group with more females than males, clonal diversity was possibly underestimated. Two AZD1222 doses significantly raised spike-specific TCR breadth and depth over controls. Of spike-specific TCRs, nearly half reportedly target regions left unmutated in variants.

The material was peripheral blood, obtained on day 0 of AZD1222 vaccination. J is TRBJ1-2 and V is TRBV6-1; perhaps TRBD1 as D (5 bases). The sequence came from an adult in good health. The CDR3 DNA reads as TGTGCCAGCAGTGAAGCTTACGGGGGAGACTATGGCTACACCTTC. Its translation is CASSEAYGGDYGYTF.